This is a list of T cell receptor beta chains from one sample in a study of CD8 T cells in Susac syndrome. TCRdb fed the immunoSEQ multiplex PCR reads into MiXCR, producing one record per CDR3 protein. The sample holds roughly 120,000 distinct CDR3 sequences, approximately 94% seen once. The sample taken for sequencing was CD4+ T cells from PBMCs. These receptors were taken from a human donor with multiple sclerosis. Each CDR3 is given with its conserved first and last residue. The D gene is left open where the match is weak. Size values are once, few and many counts, or a class for expanded clones, and some rows have none.

j_gene	abundance	len	d_gene	v_gene	CDR3nt	CDR3aa
TRBJ2-1	NA	15	TRBD2	TRBV7-2	TGTGCCAGCAGCCCCAAGGGAGTAGCGGGGTATGAGCAGTTCTTC	CASSPKGVAGYEQFF
TRBJ2-4	NA	14	NA	TRBV24-1	TGTGCCACCAGTGATGGGACAGCCAAAAACATTCAGTACTTC	CATSDGTAKNIQYF
TRBJ2-7	NA	12	TRBD1	TRBV6-2/TRBV6-3	TGTGCCAGCAGTCGACAGGGGATCGGGCAGTACTTC	CASSRQGIGQYF
TRBJ2-2	NA	15	TRBD2	TRBV5-1	TGCGCCAGCAGCTTGGGTCTAGCGGGTACCGGGGAGCTGTTTTTT	CASSLGLAGTGELFF
TRBJ2-7	NA	14	NA	TRBV2	TGTGCCAGCAGTCTAAACGAGGGGGCCTACGAGCAGTACTTC	CASSLNEGAYEQYF
TRBJ1-2	NA	12	NA	TRBV6-6	TGTGCCTATACCGACCTGCGCTATGGCTACACCTTC	CAYTDLRYGYTF
TRBJ2-3	NA	13	NA	TRBV23-1	TGCGCCAGCAGTCAATCATCCGGAGATACGCAGTATTTT	CASSQSSGDTQYF
TRBJ1-5	few	17	NA	TRBV16	TGTGCCAGCAGCCAATTGGTGGGGGCGCGTAGCAATCAGCCCCAGCATTTT	CASSQLVGARSNQPQHF
TRBJ2-2	NA	16	NA	TRBV19	TGTGCCAGTACCGGTGGGCTGCTCGCGAACACCGGGGAGCTGTTTTTT	CASTGGLLANTGELFF
TRBJ2-1	NA	14	TRBD2	TRBV20-1	TGCAGTGCTAGAGACGGCGGGAGGATCAATGAGCAGTTCTTC	CSARDGGRINEQFF
TRBJ2-1	NA	16	NA	TRBV30	TGTGCCTGGAGTGGGACGCATGGCACGGGCAGGAATGAGCAGTTCTTC	CAWSGTHGTGRNEQFF
TRBJ2-2	NA	12	NA	TRBV29-1	TGCAGCGTCCCCCCGAGAGCCGGGGAGCTGTTTTTT	CSVPPRAGELFF
TRBJ2-2	NA	13	NA	TRBV9	TGTGCCAGCAGCGTAGCGACCACCGGGGAGCTGTTTTTT	CASSVATTGELFF
TRBJ2-3	NA	13	NA	TRBV29-1	TGCAGCCTCCAAGGGGGTAGCACAGATACGCAGTATTTT	CSLQGGSTDTQYF
TRBJ2-7	NA	15	NA	TRBV6-5	TGTGCCAGCAGTTACTCGCAGACAGTAGGCTACGAGCAGTACTTC	CASSYSQTVGYEQYF
TRBJ1-1	NA	15	NA	TRBV20-1	TGCAGTGCTAGAGATCATCGACAGATGAACACTGAAGCTTTCTTT	CSARDHRQMNTEAFF
TRBJ1-5	NA	15	NA	TRBV12-3/TRBV12-4	TGTGCCAGCAGCCTTGGGGGGACTGCAAATCAGCCCCAGCATTTT	CASSLGGTANQPQHF
TRBJ1-1	NA	15	TRBD1	TRBV5-1	TGCGCCAGCGGAAAACAGGGGGCGAAGGGCACTGAAGCTTTCTTT	CASGKQGAKGTEAFF
TRBJ1-1	NA	13	NA	TRBV27	TGTGCCAGCAGTCGTCAGGGACGAACTGAAGCTTTCTTT	CASSRQGRTEAFF
TRBJ2-3	NA	14	NA	TRBV30	TGTGCCTGGAGTGTAACAGGGAGGGGAGATACGCAGTATTTT	CAWSVTGRGDTQYF
TRBJ1-2	NA	13	NA	TRBV6-5	TGTGCCAGCAGTCTCTCTTCTAACTATGGCTACACCTTC	CASSLSSNYGYTF
TRBJ2-1	NA	18	TRBD2	TRBV19	TGTGCCAGTAGTATTCCTACCAGGACTAGCGGGACTGGGTATGAGCAGTTCTTC	CASSIPTRTSGTGYEQFF
TRBJ1-2	NA	14	NA	TRBV2	TGTGCCAGCAGTGGGGGCATAGCTAACTATGGCTACACCTTC	CASSGGIANYGYTF
TRBJ2-7	NA	13	NA	TRBV6-6	TGTGCCAGCAGCTTGGGCCCCGGCTACGAGCAGTACTTC	CASSLGPGYEQYF
TRBJ2-3	NA	16	NA	TRBV3-1	TGTGCCAGCAGCCAAGATTCAGGACCCCGAGGAGATACGCAGTATTTT	CASSQDSGPRGDTQYF
TRBJ2-5	NA	15	NA	TRBV5-1	TGCGCCAGCAGCTCGATCCCTAGCAGGCAAGAGACCCAGTACTTC	CASSSIPSRQETQYF
TRBJ1-1	NA	16	NA	TRBV29-1	TGCAGCGTTAGGGGGGCTAGGCAATATAGTAACGCTGAAGCTTTCTTT	CSVRGARQYSNAEAFF
TRBJ1-2	NA	14	TRBD1	TRBV10-3	TGTGCCATCAGTGATGGGGGACAGGGCTATGGCTACACCTTC	CAISDGGQGYGYTF
TRBJ2-1	NA	15	TRBD2	TRBV5-1	TGCGCCAGCAGCTACGGGGGGGTCTCCTACAATGAGCAGTTCTTC	CASSYGGVSYNEQFF
TRBJ2-1	NA	13	NA	TRBV2	TGTGCCAGCAGGGGCCCCGGGAAAGTAACGCAGTTCTTC	CASRGPGKVTQFF
TRBJ1-6	NA	15	NA	TRBV12-3/TRBV12-4	TGTGCCAGCAGCCTCACCGTCCCCTATAATTCACCCCTCCACTTT	CASSLTVPYNSPLHF
TRBJ2-7	once	15	TRBD1	TRBV6-5	TGTGCCAGCAGGCAGGACAGGACAACGTTTTACGAGCAGTACTTC	CASRQDRTTFYEQYF
TRBJ1-2	NA	14	NA	TRBV20-1	TGCAGTGCTAATGTGGGGGGCGCCTACTATGGCTACACCTTC	CSANVGGAYYGYTF
TRBJ1-2	NA	14	NA	TRBV19	TGTGCCAGTAGTATCGGGCAATTTAACTATGGCTACACCTTC	CASSIGQFNYGYTF
TRBJ2-7	NA	16	NA	TRBV15	TGTGCCACCAGCAGAGATCTGGCGGTTAGCTCCTACGAGCAGTACTTC	CATSRDLAVSSYEQYF
TRBJ2-1	NA	14	NA	TRBV18	TGTGCCAGCTCCCCCGGGACGAACGGAGATGAGCAGTTCTTC	CASSPGTNGDEQFF
TRBJ2-7	NA	16	TRBD1	TRBV12-3/TRBV12-4	TGTGCCAGCAGTTTAGAGACAGGGGGCGGAAGCTACGAGCAGTACTTC	CASSLETGGGSYEQYF
TRBJ2-2	once	16	TRBD1	TRBV23-1	TGCGCCAGCAGTCCGCACAGGGGCAGCTACACCGGGGAGCTGTTTTTT	CASSPHRGSYTGELFF
TRBJ2-7	NA	12	NA	TRBV6-2/TRBV6-3	TGTGCCAGCACTGGCGGACCCTACGAGCAGTACTTC	CASTGGPYEQYF
TRBJ2-7	NA	16	TRBD1	TRBV7-8	TGTGCCAGCAGCCCCGGGACAGGGGGAAGCTCCTACGAGCAGTACTTC	CASSPGTGGSSYEQYF
TRBJ2-3	NA	15	NA	TRBV7-2	TGTGCCAGCAGCTTAGAGGCGGGGTACACAGATACGCAGTATTTT	CASSLEAGYTDTQYF
TRBJ1-1	NA	13	NA	TRBV5-4	TGTGCCAGCAGGGGGCTCATGAACACTGAAGCTTTCTTT	CASRGLMNTEAFF
TRBJ1-2	NA	13	NA	TRBV7-3	TGTGCCAGCAGCTTAAGTGCCCTCTATGGCTACACCTTC	CASSLSALYGYTF
TRBJ1-2	NA	14	NA	TRBV18	TGTGCCAGCTCACCGCTCGACTCTAACTATGGCTACACCTTC	CASSPLDSNYGYTF
TRBJ2-1	NA	16	TRBD1	TRBV24-1	TGTGCCACCAGTGACCCTGGACAGGGGGCCTACAATGAGCAGTTCTTC	CATSDPGQGAYNEQFF
TRBJ2-2	NA	14	NA	TRBV5-6	TGTGCCAGCAGCCCCCGGGTTCACGGCGGGGAGCTGTTTTTT	CASSPRVHGGELFF
TRBJ2-7	once	15	TRBD1	TRBV6-2/TRBV6-3	TGTGCCAGCAGTTCATTACCCACAGGGGACTACGAGCAGTACTTC	CASSSLPTGDYEQYF